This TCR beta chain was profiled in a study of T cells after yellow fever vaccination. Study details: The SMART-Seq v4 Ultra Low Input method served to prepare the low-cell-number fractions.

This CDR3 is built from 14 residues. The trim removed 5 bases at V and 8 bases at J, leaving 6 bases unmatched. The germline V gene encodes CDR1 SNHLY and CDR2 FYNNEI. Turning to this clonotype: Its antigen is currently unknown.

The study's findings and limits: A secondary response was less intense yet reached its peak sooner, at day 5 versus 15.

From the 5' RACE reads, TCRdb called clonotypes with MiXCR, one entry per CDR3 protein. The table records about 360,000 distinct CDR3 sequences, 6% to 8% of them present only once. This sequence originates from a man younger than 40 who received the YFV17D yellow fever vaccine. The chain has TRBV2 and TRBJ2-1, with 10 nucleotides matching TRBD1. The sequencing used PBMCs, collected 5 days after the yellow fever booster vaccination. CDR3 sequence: CASSTTGGGDEQFF. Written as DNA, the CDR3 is TGTGCCAGCAGTACGACAGGGGGCGGGGATGAGCAGTTCTTC.